These 29 T cell receptor beta chains came from one sample sequenced in a study of blood T cell repertoires in COVID-19. TCRdb's copy holds only in-frame clones and misses some; the assay was immunoSEQ multiplex PCR. The sample has over 450,000 clones; 75% to 90% are singletons. The specimen sequenced was peripheral blood. Source of these receptors: a man younger than 30 with COVID-19, enrolled during active disease.

The rearrangement joins TRBV7-8 to TRBJ1-2; D uncertain. Germline CDR1 and CDR2: SGHVS and FQNEAQ. The CDR3 runs 14 residues. With 5 bases removed from V and 5 bases from J, the gap between germline ends came to 15 bases. This CDR3 is CASSGGQPVYGYTF. The CDR3 region has the DNA TGTGCCAGCAGCGGCGGGCAGCCCGTTTATGGCTACACCTTC.

As regards this clone: The sample contains more than one DNA sequence encoding this CDR3. The J gene is TRBJ2-3, the V gene TRBV3-1 (or the pseudogene TRBV3-2), with 11 bases lining up with TRBD1. Germline CDR1 reads LGHDT; CDR2 reads YNNKEL (reference sequence). V was clipped by 3 bases and J by 4 bases; unmatched bases: 3. CDR3 length: 15 residues. In DNA form, the CDR3 reads TGTGCCAGCAGCCAGCGGACAGGGGGCGCAGATACGCAGTATTTT. Translation gives CASSQRTGGADTQYF.

This chain links TRBV4-2 with TRBJ2-1; 13 bases align to TRBD2. The germline V gene encodes CDR1 LGHNA and CDR2 YNFKEQ. V was pared by 3 bases and J by 6 bases, with 14 bases of the junction left unmatched. The CDR3 has 19 amino acids. CDR3 loop: CASSQDARTSGSLRNEQFF. The CDR3 nucleotides read TGTGCCAGCAGCCAGGACGCAAGGACTAGCGGGAGTTTGCGCAATGAGCAGTTCTTC.

This chain uses TRBV11-3 with TRBJ1-1; weak D call: TRBD1 (6 bases). V lost 3 bases, J lost 10 bases, and 9 bases lay in between. The CDR3 has 11 amino acids. CDR1 and CDR2 from the germline V gene are SGHNT and YENEEA. Here the CDR3 reads CASSLGAGAFF. DNA for the CDR3: TGTGCCAGCAGCTTGGGGGCGGGAGCTTTCTTT.

This clone was counted a single time. The chain uses TRBV10-2 and TRBJ1-4; 9 nucleotides agree with TRBD1. The CDR3 runs to 16 residues. Germline CDR1 reads WSHSY; CDR2 reads SAAADI. Trimming at V came to 1 base and at J to 5 bases, leaving 5 bases not matched to a gene. For the CDR3, the DNA is TGCGCCAGCAGTGAGTTTGGGACAGGGTACAATGAAAAACTGTTTTTT. This gives the protein CASSEFGTGYNEKLFF.

The V and J genes are TRBV2 and TRBJ1-2, with 11 bases matching TRBD1. The CDR3 totals 16 residues. The J segment lost 5 bases and the V segment lost 4 bases, leaving 9 bases of the junction unmatched. Germline CDR1 is SNHLY and CDR2 is FYNNEI. The CDR3 DNA is TGTGCCAGCAGTGCTGCCGGGACAGGGGGGCGGTATGGCTACACCTTC. This gives the protein CASSAAGTGGRYGYTF. Full variable domain (missing parts from reference TRBV2 and TRBJ1-2): EPEVTQTPSHQVTQMGQEVILRCVPISNHLYFYWYRQILGQKVEFLVSFYNNEISEKSEIFDDQFSVERPDGSNFTLKIRSTKLEDSAMYFCASSAAGTGGRYGYTFGSGTRLTVV.

This clone was detected once. The chain combines TRBV5-1 with TRBJ2-7; 10 bases align to TRBD1. V trimming: 0 bases; J trimming: 6 bases; junction bases outside the gene matches: 6. CDR3 length: 15 residues. Germline V gene lookup returns CDR1 SGHRS and CDR2 YFSETQ. CDR3 nucleotide sequence: TGCGCCAGCAGCTTGGAGGGCGGGACAGGGGCCGAGCAGTACTTC. Its translation: CASSLEGGTGAEQYF.

This chain links TRBV3-1 (or the pseudogene TRBV3-2) with TRBJ2-5; 8 bases line up with TRBD2. The junction had 8 bases not matched to a gene; V was cut back by 4 bases and J by 1 base. CDR1 and CDR2 from the germline V gene are LGHDT and YNNKEL (reference sequence). The CDR3 loop spans 16 amino acids. The CDR3 DNA reads TGTGCCAGCAGCCTTAGGGGCGCGGGAGGCCAAGAGACCCAGTACTTC. It is translated as CASSLRGAGGQETQYF.

V gene TRBV20-1 combines with J gene TRBJ2-5, with D uncertain. Trimming stripped 3 bases from V and 2 bases from J, with 10 bases between. There are 13 residues in the CDR3. Germline CDR1 DFQATT, CDR2 SNEGSKA (reference sequence). The CDR3 reads CSASNGLQETQYF. The CDR3 nucleotides read TGCAGTGCTAGTAATGGGCTGCAAGAGACCCAGTACTTC.

The V call is TRBV5-6, the J call TRBJ2-1; D possibly corresponds to TRBD1 (6 bases). The ends were cut back, 4 bases at V and 8 bases at J, with 22 bases in the middle. CDR3 length: 16 residues. Per the germline V gene, CDR1 is SGHDT and CDR2 is YYEEEE. CDR3 loop: CASSVIQGKETHEQFF. As DNA, the CDR3 is TGTGCCAGCAGCGTCATACAGGGAAAGGAGACACATGAGCAGTTCTTC.

J is TRBJ2-7 and V is TRBV6-5; D might be TRBD2 (6 bases). Germline V gene data show CDR1 as MNHEY and CDR2 as SVGAGI. Trimming removed 0 bases at V and 4 bases at J, with 16 bases between. The CDR3 has 16 amino acids. DNA of the CDR3: TGTGCCAGCAGTTACTCGGGGACTTTTTTTTCTTACGAGCAGTACTTC. Translating it yields CASSYSGTFFSYEQYF.

J is TRBJ2-7 and V is TRBV6-1, with a weak D call TRBD1 (6 bases). Deletions cut 2 bases from V and 6 bases from J, with 11 bases between. The CDR3 runs 13 residues. Germline V gene data show CDR1 as MNHNS and CDR2 as SASEGT. CDR3 sequence reads: CASSEHRVSEQYF. The CDR3 coding sequence is TGTGCCAGCAGTGAACACAGGGTTAGCGAGCAGTACTTC.

The chain carries TRBV11-2 and TRBJ2-3; 11 nucleotides agree with TRBD2. This CDR3 spans 16 amino acids. Germline values: CDR1 SGHAT, CDR2 FQNNGV. Unmatched junction bases numbered 9, after V lost 7 bases and J lost 3 bases. The CDR3 DNA follows: TGTGCCAGCAACCACTGGACTAGCGGGTGGACAGATACGCAGTATTTT. Translated, it gives CASNHWTSGWTDTQYF.

The chain joins TRBV2 to TRBJ2-6; 10 bases match TRBD1. Germline loops: CDR1 SNHLY, CDR2 FYNNEI. V trimming: 9 bases; J trimming: 2 bases; junction bases outside the gene matches: 4. The CDR3 runs 15 residues. In nucleotides, the CDR3 is TGTGCCAGTGACAGGGGGCGGGCTGGGGCCAACGTCCTGACTTTC. Translation gives CASDRGRAGANVLTF.

This chain links TRBV6-5 with TRBJ2-7; maybe TRBD2 (7 bases). The CDR3 runs 14 residues. The germline V and J ends were trimmed by 6 bases and 6 bases, with 18 bases remaining between them. Germline V CDR1 and CDR2: MNHEY, SVGAGI. The CDR3 sequence is CASRSTGPGGEQYF. For the CDR3, the DNA is TGTGCCAGCAGATCGACAGGACCGGGGGGCGAGCAGTACTTC.

This clone showed up just once. The chain combines TRBV21-1 with TRBJ2-3; the listed D gene, TRBD2, was not tested against the DNA. TRBV21-1 constitutes a pseudogene. The CDR3 extends over 17 amino acids. CDR3 protein: CASSKITLAGGQDTQYF. The DNA for the CDR3 is TGTGCCAGCAGCAAGATAACACTAGCGGGAGGGCAAGATACGCAGTATTTT.

The V and J genes are TRBV19 and TRBJ2-7, with 8 bases that match TRBD1. V gave up 8 bases and J gave up 2 bases; unmatched junction bases: 17. The CDR3 is 17 amino acids. CDR1 and CDR2 (germline): LNHDA, SQIVND (reference sequence). The CDR3 nucleotides read TGTGCCAGTCGGGCGCAGGGGGCGGTTGATGACCCCTACGAGCAGTACTTC. Translation gives CASRAQGAVDDPYEQYF.

The chain joins TRBV18 to TRBJ2-2, with a tentative D call TRBD2 (5 bases). Germline loops: CDR1 KGHSH, CDR2 LQKENI. The V end was cut by 0 bases, the J end by 10 bases, with 9 bases between. This CDR3 region has 13 residues. This CDR3 is CASSPPDFEELFF. The CDR3 DNA reads TGTGCCAGCTCACCACCGGACTTTGAGGAGCTGTTTTTT.

A few counts support this clone. This rearrangement joins TRBV6-5 to TRBJ2-7; D remains ambiguous. The CDR3 is made up of 16 amino acids. From germline, CDR1 is MNHEY and CDR2 SVGAGI. The V end was cut by 2 bases, the J end by 2 bases, with 16 bases between. CDR3 sequence: CASSYTLGLLAYEQYF. CDR3 nucleotide sequence: TGTGCCAGCAGTTACACCCTTGGGCTCCTTGCCTACGAGCAGTACTTC.

This rearrangement joins TRBV6-5 to TRBJ1-1; D uncertain. The germline CDR1 and CDR2 sequences are MNHEY and SVGAGI. V lost 3 bases to trimming and J lost 4 bases, with 12 bases between them. This CDR3 comprises 14 residues. CDR3: CASSYDFWVTEAFF. The CDR3, as DNA: TGTGCCAGCAGTTATGACTTTTGGGTCACTGAAGCTTTCTTT.

This chain links TRBV5-1 with TRBJ2-3; 12 bases agree with TRBD2. The V gene end was trimmed by 3 bases and the J gene end by 1 base; junction bases not matched to a gene: 3. This CDR3 is 16 amino acids long. Germline loops: CDR1 SGHRS, CDR2 YFSETQ. CDR3 bases: TGCGCCAGCAGCTCCAGGACTAGCGGGGGCACAGATACGCAGTATTTT. It is translated as CASSSRTSGGTDTQYF.

The rearrangement links TRBV29-1 to TRBJ1-2, with 7 bases identical to TRBD1. Trimming took 0 bases from V and 7 from J; bases not matched to a gene: 8. This CDR3 region has 14 residues. From germline, CDR1 is SQVTM and CDR2 ANQGSEA. CDR3 DNA: TGCAGCGTTGAAGAAATAGGGGGCAGGGGTGGCTACACCTTC. Residues: CSVEEIGGRGGYTF.

CDR3 DNA: TGTGCCAGTAGTATTCTGGGACAGTATCAAAACATTCAGTACTTC. Translated: CASSILGQYQNIQYF. This chain connects TRBV19 to TRBJ2-4; the match to TRBD1 covers 7 bases. Germline V lookup: CDR1 LNHDA, CDR2 SQIVND (reference sequence). CDR3 length equals 15 residues. V dropped 3 bases and J dropped 5; count of bases not matched to a gene: 7.

The rearrangement joins TRBV7-3 to TRBJ2-1, with 9 nucleotides matching TRBD2. The V gene end was trimmed by 5 bases and the J gene end by 7 bases; junction bases not matched to a gene: 9. Germline values: CDR1 SGHTA, CDR2 FQGTGA. There are 15 residues in the CDR3. In DNA form, the CDR3 reads TGTGCCAGCAGCCCCCGTAGCGGGAGTACTAATGAGCAGTTCTTC. Amino acid sequence: CASSPRSGSTNEQFF.

This chain links TRBV5-1 with TRBJ1-6; 9 nucleotides align to TRBD1. The CDR3 consists of 14 residues. CDR1 is SGHRS and CDR2 is YFSETQ in the germline V gene. The V gene end was trimmed by 4 bases and the J gene end by 11 bases; junction bases not matched to a gene: 7. CDR3 bases: TGCGCCAGCAGCCTACGGGACAGGGAACCACCCCTCCACTTT. Its translation: CASSLRDREPPLHF.

This chain connects TRBV27 to TRBJ2-5; TRBD2 agrees at 7 bases. There are 13 residues in the CDR3. The V segment lost 7 bases and the J segment 3 bases; nucleotides outside the gene matches: 5. The germline V gene encodes CDR1 MNHEY and CDR2 SMNVEV (reference sequence). CDR3 region: CASTEAGKETQYF. DNA of the CDR3: TGTGCCAGCACAGAAGCGGGGAAAGAGACCCAGTACTTC.

The V and J genes are TRBV2 and TRBJ1-5, with D possibly being TRBD1 (5 bases). This CDR3 contains 13 residues. Germline values: CDR1 SNHLY, CDR2 FYNNEI. The ends were cut back, 6 bases at V and 5 bases at J, with 11 bases in the middle. The CDR3 region has the DNA TGTGCCAGCAGCCGGGGGGTCGATCAGCCCCAGCATTTT. It yields the protein CASSRGVDQPQHF.

The chain carries TRBV6-5 and TRBJ2-7; 7 nucleotides agree with TRBD2. The germline CDR1 and CDR2 sequences are MNHEY and SVGAGI. V trimming: 6 bases; J trimming: 0 bases; junction bases outside the gene matches: 5. The length of the CDR3 is 14 residues. The CDR3 region is CASSASGGSYEQYF. DNA for the CDR3: TGTGCCAGCAGCGCTAGCGGAGGCTCCTACGAGCAGTACTTC.

V usage is TRBV7-9 and J usage is TRBJ1-1; D is possibly TRBD1 (6 bases). Germline assignment: CDR1 SEHNR and CDR2 FQNEAQ (reference sequence). V lost 10 bases and J 0 bases, leaving 15 bases between the germline ends. This CDR3 comprises 14 residues. This CDR3 reads CATPPGQVNTEAFF. The CDR3, as DNA: TGTGCCACCCCACCGGGACAAGTGAACACTGAAGCTTTCTTT. The full variable domain, in which reference TRBV7-9 and TRBJ1-1 provide the parts outside the CDR3, is DTGVSQNPRHKITKRGQNVTFRCDPISEHNRLYWYRQTLGQGPEFLTYFQNEAQLEKSRLLSDRFSAERPKGSFSTLEIQRTEQGDSAMYLCATPPGQVNTEAFFGQGTRLTVV.